This entry features one TCR beta chain sequence. The antigen remains unidentified. TCRbeta CDR3 was sequenced at survey depth with template counts. Clones were sequenced by immunoSEQ multiplex PCR, and TCRdb holds only the in-frame ones, with some missing. The sample lists 35,000 to 50,000 clones; roughly 92% were seen once. The data belong to a study of tissue T cells after allogeneic stem cell transplantation. Study results and caveats: Limitations included a small, clinically heterogeneous cohort and limited sampling depth.

The V segment lost 1 base and the J segment 2 bases; nucleotides outside the gene matches: 4. The germline V gene has CDR1 SGHVS and CDR2 FQNEAQ. The CDR3 has 16 residues. The V call is TRBV7-8, the J call TRBJ2-3; 9 bases are a match to TRBD2. This specimen consisted of blood, obtained before transplantation. The clonotype originates from a woman between 35 and 70 years old who later had graft-versus-host disease after an allogeneic stem cell transplant. The CDR3, as DNA: TGTGCCAGCAGCTTAGGTCCTAGCGGGATCACAGATACGCAGTATTTT. The encoded protein is CASSLGPSGITDTQYF.